This TCR beta chain was identified in a study of OX40 agonist ivuxolimab in advanced cancers. Findings and limits, study-wide: The CD4+ and CD8+ T cells in the blood had expanded clonally by week 6 at 0.1 to 3.0 mg/kg. Near-lowest levels of clonal expansion characterized partial responders at 0.1-3.0 mg/kg.

Trimming removed 3 bases at V and 3 bases at J, with 14 bases between. Per germline, CDR1 WNHNN and CDR2 SYGVQD (reference sequence). The CDR3 runs to 15 residues. The data were produced by immunoSEQ multiplex PCR, yet TCRdb's version contains in-frame clones alone and is incomplete. The table includes more than 60,000 clones, about 92% detected once. Worth noting for this clone: Its antigen remains unknown.

The sequencing here drew on CD4+ or CD8+ T cells sorted from blood, taken in a trial of the OX40 agonist ivuxolimab. This chain links TRBV10-1 with TRBJ1-1; D is undetermined. The source of this sequence is an adult with an advanced solid tumor such as melanoma, head and neck, liver or kidney cancer. CDR3 sequence reads: CASSDRGSADTEAFF. The CDR3 DNA is TGCGCCAGCAGTGACCGCGGGTCAGCGGACACTGAAGCTTTCTTT.